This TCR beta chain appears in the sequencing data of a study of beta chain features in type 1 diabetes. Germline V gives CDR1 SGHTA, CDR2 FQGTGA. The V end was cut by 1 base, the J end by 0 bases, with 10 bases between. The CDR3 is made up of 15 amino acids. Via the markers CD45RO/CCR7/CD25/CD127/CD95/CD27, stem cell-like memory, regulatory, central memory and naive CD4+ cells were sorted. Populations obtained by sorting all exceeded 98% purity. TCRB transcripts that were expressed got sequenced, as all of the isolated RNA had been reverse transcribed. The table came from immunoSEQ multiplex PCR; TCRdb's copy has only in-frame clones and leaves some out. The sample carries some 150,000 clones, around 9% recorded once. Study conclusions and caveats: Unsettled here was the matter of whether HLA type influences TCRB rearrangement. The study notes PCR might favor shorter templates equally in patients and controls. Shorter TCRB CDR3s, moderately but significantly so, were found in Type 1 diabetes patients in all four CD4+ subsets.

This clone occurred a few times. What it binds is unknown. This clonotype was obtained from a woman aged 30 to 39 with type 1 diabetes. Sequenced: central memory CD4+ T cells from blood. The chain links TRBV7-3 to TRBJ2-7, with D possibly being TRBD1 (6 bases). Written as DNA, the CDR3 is TGTGCCAGCAGCTTAAGTCCAGGGGCCTCCTACGAGCAGTACTTC. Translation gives CASSLSPGASYEQYF.